These T cell receptor beta chains were read from a single sample in a study of beta chain features in type 1 diabetes. Assay: immunoSEQ multiplex PCR; the TCRdb copy retains only in-frame clones and omits some. Of over 500,000 clones listed, around 16% are singletons. The source material was naive CD4+ T cells from blood. The origin of the receptors is a man younger than 35 in good health. The conserved cysteine and the conserved F or W are not part of the CDR3 here. Each record gives: V gene, J gene, CDR3 protein.

v_call: TRBV7-2
j_call: TRBJ1-2
cdr3_aa: ASKEGRGGYT

v_call: TRBV30
j_call: TRBJ1-1
cdr3_aa: AGKTGAGTEAF

v_call: TRBV5-1
j_call: TRBJ1-4
cdr3_aa: ASSLDGQSNEKLF

v_call: TRBV30
j_call: TRBJ1-3
cdr3_aa: AWSPGSSGNTIY

v_call: TRBV6-1
j_call: TRBJ2-7
cdr3_aa: ASSESPGRTYEQY

v_call: TRBV27
j_call: TRBJ1-2
cdr3_aa: ASSPDRVGGYT

v_call: TRBV28
j_call: TRBJ1-2
cdr3_aa: ASSTPGTGFQGYT

v_call: TRBV7-2
j_call: TRBJ2-1
cdr3_aa: ASSLAYPSGGYNEQF

v_call: TRBV27
j_call: TRBJ2-3
cdr3_aa: ASSWDLRDTQY

v_call: TRBV9
j_call: TRBJ1-2
cdr3_aa: ASSVGGSPNYGYT

v_call: TRBV9
j_call: TRBJ1-2
cdr3_aa: ASSPGGGRDGYT

v_call: TRBV9
j_call: TRBJ2-5
cdr3_aa: ASSVGVGSGETQY

v_call: TRBV7-9
j_call: TRBJ1-5
cdr3_aa: ASSTGTGGNQPQH

v_call: TRBV5-1
j_call: TRBJ1-1
cdr3_aa: ASSPGQGTAF

v_call: TRBV11-2
j_call: TRBJ1-1
cdr3_aa: ASSFPTGQAEAF

v_call: TRBV7-9
j_call: TRBJ2-3
cdr3_aa: ASSLAPGPRTDTQY

v_call: TRBV6-5
j_call: TRBJ2-2
cdr3_aa: ASEDGGNTGELF

v_call: TRBV7-9
j_call: TRBJ2-5
cdr3_aa: ASSLEVIQETQY

v_call: TRBV29-1
j_call: TRBJ2-3
cdr3_aa: SVAWTSGTDTQY

v_call: TRBV10-3
j_call: TRBJ2-7
cdr3_aa: AINKDRSDEQY

v_call: TRBV6-6
j_call: TRBJ1-1
cdr3_aa: ASSDMNTEAF

v_call: TRBV9
j_call: TRBJ2-5
cdr3_aa: ASSVPRILGQAQETQY

v_call: TRBV7-2
j_call: TRBJ2-6
cdr3_aa: ASSSQGQGAPGANVLT

v_call: TRBV23-1
j_call: TRBJ2-5
cdr3_aa: ASSHSRALWKETQY

v_call: TRBV5-4
j_call: TRBJ2-7
cdr3_aa: ASTLPGGEHEQY

v_call: TRBV14
j_call: TRBJ2-3
cdr3_aa: ASSRAGTSTDTQY

v_call: TRBV7-2
j_call: TRBJ1-2
cdr3_aa: ASSLVGAGENYGYT

v_call: TRBV18
j_call: TRBJ2-2
cdr3_aa: ASSPHSPGQGSGELF

v_call: TRBV11-1
j_call: TRBJ2-3
cdr3_aa: ASSASGQDTQY

v_call: TRBV4-2
j_call: TRBJ2-1
cdr3_aa: ATQRVNNNEQF

v_call: TRBV28
j_call: TRBJ2-5
cdr3_aa: ASSLTHGKTQY

v_call: TRBV14
j_call: TRBJ2-1
cdr3_aa: ASSQGGAGSYNEQF

v_call: TRBV5-6
j_call: TRBJ1-2
cdr3_aa: ASSFRTNYGYT

v_call: TRBV4-1
j_call: TRBJ2-7
cdr3_aa: ASSQRVSGGTYEQY

v_call: TRBV28
j_call: TRBJ2-5
cdr3_aa: ASSPSGIRQETQY

v_call: TRBV10-3
j_call: TRBJ1-4
cdr3_aa: AIRGTGDEKLF

v_call: TRBV19
j_call: TRBJ1-2
cdr3_aa: ASRGDWAYGYT

v_call: TRBV9
j_call: TRBJ1-2
cdr3_aa: ASSARDPFYGYT

v_call: TRBV28
j_call: TRBJ1-1
cdr3_aa: ASTFRGGRVTEAF

v_call: TRBV7-2
j_call: TRBJ2-7
cdr3_aa: ASSLKTGSLEQY

v_call: TRBV9
j_call: TRBJ2-1
cdr3_aa: ASNGQGFVNEQF

v_call: TRBV5-8
j_call: TRBJ2-5
cdr3_aa: ASSVSGRETQY

v_call: TRBV5-4
j_call: TRBJ1-1
cdr3_aa: ASSWKTGRNTEAF

v_call: TRBV7-6
j_call: TRBJ1-1
cdr3_aa: ASRIDSGATEAF

v_call: TRBV2
j_call: TRBJ2-7
cdr3_aa: ATGGLAGHEQY